One TCR beta chain is described in this entry. The antigen it binds to is not known. No qualities accompany the bases; no much larger clone lies one base away. The CDR1 and CDR2 encoded by the germline V gene are SGHTA and FQGNSA. From the cysteine up to the phenylalanine, the CDR3 has a length of 14 residues. Kept here is only the CDR3 DNA, which spans 42 bases and is read in frame from base 1. Cut back by 1 base and 2 bases, the V and J ends lie 6 bases apart. The source of the sample is a study of blood T cell repertoires in COVID-19 (dated by TCRdb to about 2020). Context from the whole study: The collaborator samples originated in the United States, Italy and Spain and spanned the acute and convalescent phases of COVID-19. The material from the prospective study consisted of cDNA or gDNA derived from T cells, B-cell-depleted T cells, or PBMCs. Subjects who had been exposed to COVID-19, were actively infected with it, or had recovered from it provided the deeply sampled blood TCRbeta repertoires that made up the dataset. A freely available public database, intended as a resource for researchers studying the immune response to SARS-CoV-2, is where the repertoires were released. Samples were obtained from the ongoing ImmuneRACE study (first 160 participants) and from over a thousand subjects provided by 6 global collaborators. Nearly every sample came with metadata listing a de-identified subject ID, COVID-19 status, age in years and sex. Where HLA class I and class II types were available, the types were taken from metadata supplied by the sample provider, not from assay-based typing. Overall results and qualifications from the work: The quantity of clinical and demographic metadata differed by source and by participant and was supplied without curation.

The immunoSEQ Assay, a bias-controlled multiplex PCR, was used to amplify TCRbeta CDR3 regions from genomic DNA. Per the original workflow: The number of nucleated cells in each sample was estimated from the amplification of reference gene primers within the assay. To quantify the absolute abundance of each unique TCRbeta CDR3 rearrangement, sequence reads were collapsed and filtered. For each sample, productive Simpson clonality was calculated as the square root of Simpson's diversity index across productive rearrangements. Sourced from immuneACCESS, this table was stored by TCRdb with only in-frame sequences that have V and J called. A share of the clones is absent; for the studies checked, an unresolved V gene accounts for under half, and the remainder has no known explanation. The D gene and trimming were derived from the DNA, and the V and J assignments and clone size from that table. The sample contains approximately 190,000 clones, less than 90% of them found a single time. More than 3% of the sample is held by the ten biggest clonotypes.

In the prospective study, participants were roughly 18 to 100 years old, resided in about two dozen geographic areas of the United States, and were enrolled through a virtual design. To assign participants to cohorts, the prospective study relied on clinical history that participants themselves reported in a screening survey and a study questionnaire. Exposed participants had been in contact, within 2 weeks of entering the study, with a person who had a PCR-confirmed or clinician-diagnosed case of COVID-19. Mobile phlebotomists in the prospective study collected whole blood, serum and a nasopharyngeal or oropharyngeal swab from every participant. Prospective study participants could optionally give additional blood draws and questionnaires over a roughly two-month period. Blood samples from the prospective study were shipped frozen or at room temperature prior to DNA extraction.

Source material: PBMCs or T cells enriched from blood (not recorded which). The receptor comes from a woman in her 30s who had been exposed to COVID-19. The rearranged segments are TRBV7-2 and TRBJ2-1; TRBD2 is possibly the D segment (5 matching bases). Read as DNA, the sequence is TGTGCCAGCAGCTTAGTGGGAGCCTACAATGAGCAGTTCTTC. Translation gives CASSLVGAYNEQFF.